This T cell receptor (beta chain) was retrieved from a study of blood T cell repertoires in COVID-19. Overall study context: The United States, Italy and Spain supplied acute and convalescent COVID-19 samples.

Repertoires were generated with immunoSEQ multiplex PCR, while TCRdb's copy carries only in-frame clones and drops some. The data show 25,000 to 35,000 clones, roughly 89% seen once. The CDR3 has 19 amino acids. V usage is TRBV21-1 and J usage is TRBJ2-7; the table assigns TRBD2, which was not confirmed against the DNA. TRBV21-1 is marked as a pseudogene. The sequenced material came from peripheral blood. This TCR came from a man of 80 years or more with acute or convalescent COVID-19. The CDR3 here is CASSKSLGLAGVLSYEQYF. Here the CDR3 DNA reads TGTGCCAGCAGCAAGTCGTTGGGACTAGCGGGAGTCCTTAGCTACGAGCAGTACTTC.